Shown below are 12 T cell receptor beta chains from a single sample sequenced in a study of regulatory T cells. Whole-study findings and limits: In CD3G-deficient patients, conventional CD4+ T cells were enriched for hydrophobic CDR3 residues at positions 6 and 7.

Amplification used 52 TRBV primers and 13 TRBJ primers. Generated by immunoSEQ multiplex PCR, the TCRdb table keeps only in-frame clones and is missing some. In the table there are fewer than 20,000 clones, 84% of which are singletons. These receptors are not linked to any known antigen. Sequenced: conventional CD4+ T cells sorted from blood. The receptors were gathered from a person younger than 45 with CD3G deficiency.

The chain is built from TRBV28 and TRBJ2-7; no definite D call. V shed 8 bases and J shed 0 bases, with 8 bases lying between them. The CDR3 runs 12 residues. Germline lookup yields CDR1 MDHEN and CDR2 SYDVKM. CDR3 sequence: CASAATSYEQYF. CDR3 in DNA: TGTGCCAGCGCCGCGACCTCCTACGAGCAGTACTTC.

The genes are TRBV7-9 and TRBJ2-3, with TRBD2 matching over 8 bases. Germline V gives CDR1 SEHNR, CDR2 FQNEAQ (reference sequence). CDR3 size: 15 residues. The trim removed 0 bases at V and 3 bases at J, leaving 2 bases unmatched. For the CDR3, the DNA is TGTGCCAGCAGCTTAGCGGGCGGGAGGACAGATACGCAGTATTTT. Protein sequence: CASSLAGGRTDTQYF. The full variable domain, with the rest looked up from reference TRBV7-9 and TRBJ2-3, is DTGVSQNPRHKITKRGQNVTFRCDPISEHNRLYWYRQTLGQGPEFLTYFQNEAQLEKSRLLSDRFSAERPKGSFSTLEIQRTEQGDSAMYLCASSLAGGRTDTQYFGPGTRLTVL.

The chain employs TRBV7-8 and TRBJ2-1; D is possibly TRBD1 or TRBD2 (6 bases each). The V gene's germline CDR1 is SGHVS and CDR2 FQNEAQ. This CDR3 spans 15 amino acids. V was pared by 5 bases and J by 2 bases, with 13 bases between. In nucleotides, the CDR3 is TGTGCCAGCAGCCCAAGGGGGGAGGCCTACAATGAGCAGTTCTTC. This gives the protein CASSPRGEAYNEQFF.

This clone was picked up one time. Here the CDR3 reads CASSPSTGAVYEQYF. The CDR3 DNA reads as TGTGCCAGCAGTCCCTCGACAGGGGCGGTCTACGAGCAGTACTTC. The chain has TRBV28 and TRBJ2-7, with 8 bases identical to TRBD1. V lost 5 bases and J lost 3; bases outside the gene matches: 9. CDR1 and CDR2 from the germline V gene are MDHEN and SYDVKM. The CDR3 has 15 residues.

The V call is TRBV5-1, the J call TRBJ1-4; unclear D gene. V shed 1 base and J shed 2 bases, with 6 bases lying between them. In germline, CDR1 is SGHRS, CDR2 YFSETQ. The CDR3 is 14 residues long. CDR3 sequence: CASSLSPTNEKLFF. Written as DNA, the CDR3 is TGCGCCAGCAGCTTGAGTCCGACTAATGAAAAACTGTTTTTT.

To note about this clone: At one of its ends the junction is not consistent with the germline gene, which may arise from a read error. Here the CDR3 DNA reads TGTGCCAGCAGTGAATCCCGTCCTCCACTCTTC. This sequence encodes CASSESRPPLF. J is TRBJ2-7 and V is TRBV6-1; D not certain. Germline V CDR1 and CDR2: MNHNS, SASEGT. The CDR3 is 11 amino acids.

The chain uses TRBV27 and TRBJ2-3; 11 nucleotides align to TRBD2. Germline V lookup: CDR1 MNHEY, CDR2 SMNVEV (reference sequence). CDR3 length equals 19 residues. V gave up 5 bases and J gave up 7 bases; unmatched junction bases: 20. The CDR3 sequence is CASSPLRASGRPGPNTQYF. Written as DNA, the CDR3 is TGTGCCAGCAGTCCCCTCAGGGCTAGCGGGAGGCCGGGCCCGAATACGCAGTATTTT.

The gene calls are TRBV7-8 and TRBJ2-5; 10 nucleotides line up with TRBD1. Germline CDR1 and CDR2: SGHVS and FQNEAQ. CDR3 length equals 15 residues. After removal of 8 bases from V and 6 bases from J, the junction contained 12 bases not matched to a gene. The CDR3 is CASASDRGVRKTQYF. CDR3 DNA: TGTGCCAGCGCCTCGGACAGGGGGGTTCGGAAGACCCAGTACTTC.

This clone has just a few counts. The rearrangement uses TRBV28 and TRBJ1-5, with 9 bases aligning to TRBD1. The length of the CDR3 is 15 residues. V dropped 3 bases and J dropped 6; count of bases not matched to a gene: 6. Germline V gene data show CDR1 as MDHEN and CDR2 as SYDVKM. CDR3 sequence: CASSFRDRDFQPQHF. The CDR3 DNA follows: TGTGCCAGCAGTTTCCGGGACAGGGATTTTCAGCCCCAGCATTTT.

This clone was observed once. The chain carries TRBV5-1 and TRBJ1-2; 8 bases map to TRBD1. The CDR3 is 16 amino acids. V lost 4 bases, J lost 4 bases, and 12 bases stayed unmatched. Germline V lookup: CDR1 SGHRS, CDR2 YFSETQ. CDR3: CASSLLPGGAGYGYTF. The CDR3 DNA reads as TGCGCCAGCAGCCTCCTACCAGGGGGCGCCGGCTATGGCTACACCTTC. Using reference TRBV5-1 and TRBJ1-2 for the parts outside the CDR3, the full variable domain is KAGVTQTPRYLIKTRGQQVTLSCSPISGHRSVSWYQQTPGQGLQFLFEYFSETQRNKGNFPGRFSGRQFSNSRSEMNVSTLELGDSALYLCASSLLPGGAGYGYTFGSGTRLTVV.

The V gene is TRBV10-3, the J gene TRBJ1-6; TRBD1 agrees at 9 bases. The V gene's germline CDR1 is ENHRY and CDR2 SYGVKD. The CDR3 is 17 amino acids. V lost 6 bases, J lost 7 bases, and 13 bases stayed unmatched. Written as DNA, the CDR3 is TGTGCCATCAGAGGACAGGGGAAGGCTTTCGGAAATTCACCCCTCCACTTT. Encoded protein: CAIRGQGKAFGNSPLHF.

The CDR3 DNA sequence: TGTGCCAGCAGCCAGCCCCACATGAACACTGAAGCTTTCTTT. It specifies CASSQPHMNTEAFF. This rearrangement joins TRBV6-1 to TRBJ1-1; D ambiguous. Trimming shortened V by 6 bases and J by 0 bases, and 11 bases separated the two germline ends. This CDR3 has 14 residues. Germline loops: CDR1 MNHNS, CDR2 SASEGT.